Listed below are T cell receptor beta chains from one sample, sequenced in a study of cytomegalovirus exposure and HLA in healthy donors. The method was immunoSEQ multiplex PCR; TCRdb's version includes in-frame clones alone and lacks a portion of them. The sample's table shows some 46,000 clones. Input material: PBMCs. The receptors stem from a male donor in good health and CMV-seronegative. CDR3s include the opening cysteine and the closing phenylalanine or tryptophan. Each record gives: V gene, J gene, D gene, CDR3 DNA, CDR3 protein. A D gene is named only where the DNA matches it firmly.

TRBV19	TRBJ2-1	-	TGTGCCAGTACCCCGGAGGGCCGCTACAATGAGCAGTTCTTC	CASTPEGRYNEQFF
TRBV6-1	TRBJ1-2	-	TGTGCCAGCAACCTTGACGGTCTGACTCTTGGGGGCTACACCTTC	CASNLDGLTLGGYTF
TRBV7-8	TRBJ2-7	-	TGTGCCAGCAGCTTTGATACGGTTCCCTACGAGCAGTACTTC	CASSFDTVPYEQYF
TRBV5-1	TRBJ1-1	-	TGCGCCAGCTTCGGCCCAGGAACGAACACTGAAGCTTTCTTT	CASFGPGTNTEAFF
TRBV27	TRBJ2-7	TRBD1	TGTGCCAGCAGTAGGACAGGGGATATTTGGTACGAGCAGTACTTC	CASSRTGDIWYEQYF
TRBV7-2	TRBJ2-3	-	TGTGCCAGCAGCTTAGGTTCTTTAACAGATACGCAGTATTTT	CASSLGSLTDTQYF
TRBV18	TRBJ2-5	-	TGTGCCAGCTCACTGGGACTGCAAGAGACCCAGTACTTC	CASSLGLQETQYF
TRBV11-3	TRBJ2-1	-	TGTGCCAGCAGCTTGAATTCAGCCTACAATGAGCAGTTCTTC	CASSLNSAYNEQFF
TRBV30	TRBJ2-7	-	TGTGCCTGGTCTAATTCCCCCTACGAGCAGTACTTC	CAWSNSPYEQYF
TRBV6-5	TRBJ1-1	TRBD1	TGTGCCAGCAGTGACAGGGGGACCACTGAAGCTTTCTTT	CASSDRGTTEAFF
TRBV7-9	TRBJ1-6	-	TGTGCCAGCAGTTTCTCCTCGGGACGACTAGGATCACCCCTCCACTTT	CASSFSSGRLGSPLHF
TRBV19	TRBJ2-2	TRBD2	TGTGCCAGTAGACCACGGGGGGGCGCGGGGAGGGAGCTGTTTTTT	CASRPRGGAGRELFF
TRBV5-1	TRBJ2-7	TRBD1	TGCGCCAGCAGCTTGAAGGGACAGGGGGCGTCCTTTAGCTCCTACGAGCAGTACTTC	CASSLKGQGASFSSYEQYF
TRBV6-4	TRBJ2-2	-	TGTGCCAGCAGTGAGGGGGGCACCGGGGAGCTGTTTTTT	CASSEGGTGELFF
TRBV6-5	TRBJ1-5	-	TGTGCCAGCAGTTACGACACCGCTGGGCCCCAGCATTTT	CASSYDTAGPQHF
TRBV27	TRBJ2-3	TRBD2	TGTGCCAGCAGTTTATGGAGCGGGGGAAGCACAGATACGCAGTATTTT	CASSLWSGGSTDTQYF
TRBV5-6	TRBJ1-1	-	TGTGCCAGCAGCTTATACAGGGTTTTTGAAGCTTTCTTT	CASSLYRVFEAFF
TRBV7-9	TRBJ2-1	TRBD2	TGTGCCAGCAGCTTCCCGACTAGCGGGCTTGGCAATGAGCAGTTCTTC	CASSFPTSGLGNEQFF
TRBV27	TRBJ1-6	-	TGTGCCAGCAGTCGACAGACCTCCTATAATTCACCCCTCCACTTT	CASSRQTSYNSPLHF
TRBV6-5	TRBJ1-2	-	TGTGCCAGCAGTTACTCAGCCACCTATGGCTACACCTTC	CASSYSATYGYTF
TRBV11-1	TRBJ1-2	-	TGTGCCAGCAGCTTAGAAGGGGATGGCTACACCTTC	CASSLEGDGYTF
TRBV27	TRBJ2-7	TRBD2	TGTGCCAGCAGCCAAGGACTAGCGGGTTCCTACGAGCAGTACTTC	CASSQGLAGSYEQYF
TRBV18	TRBJ2-3	-	TGTGCCAGCTCACCGCGGCCGGCGACGGCAGATACGCAGTATTTT	CASSPRPATADTQYF
TRBV4-3	TRBJ2-1	TRBD2	TGCGCCAGCAGCCAAGGCGCAGACCCTAGACTAGCAGGCAATGAGCAGTTCTTC	CASSQGADPRLAGNEQFF
TRBV27	TRBJ1-5	-	TGTGCCAGCAGTTTAGGGGGCGGTAATCAGCCCCAGCATTTT	CASSLGGGNQPQHF
TRBV4-1	TRBJ1-4	TRBD1	TGCGCCAGCAGCCAAGAGTCCGGGACAGGGGCTGAAAAACTGTTTTTT	CASSQESGTGAEKLFF
TRBV25-1	TRBJ1-2	-	TGTGCCAGCAGTGAAGGAGGAAGACCCTATGGCTACACCTTC	CASSEGGRPYGYTF
TRBV5-1	TRBJ2-1	TRBD2	TGCGCCAGCAGCCCTCCGGCTAGCGGGGTAAATGAGCAGTTCTTC	CASSPPASGVNEQFF
TRBV21-1	TRBJ1-4	-	TGTGCCAGCAGCAAAGATGCCCGTAAGGGGACTAATGAAAAACTGTTTTTT	CASSKDARKGTNEKLFF
TRBV5-8	TRBJ1-5	TRBD1	TGTGCCAGCAGCCCGGGACAGGTGTACAATCAGCCCCAGCATTTT	CASSPGQVYNQPQHF
TRBV7-8	TRBJ2-7	TRBD2	TGTGCCAGCTATAATGGGCTAGCGGCCGCCTACGAGCAGTACTTC	CASYNGLAAAYEQYF
TRBV28	TRBJ1-2	-	TGTGCCAGCAGTTTATTTCAGGGCGGCTACACCTTC	CASSLFQGGYTF
TRBV25-1	TRBJ2-5	TRBD1	TGTGCCAGCGGGCGGACAGGGGGCAGGGAGACCCAGTACTTC	CASGRTGGRETQYF
TRBV9	TRBJ2-1	TRBD2	TGTGCCAGCAGTTGGGGACTAGATTACAATGAGCAGTTCTTC	CASSWGLDYNEQFF
TRBV6-5	TRBJ2-4	TRBD2	TGTGCCAGCAGTTCGGGACTAAACTCGGACATTCAGTACTTC	CASSSGLNSDIQYF
TRBV5-4	TRBJ2-7	TRBD2	TGTGCCAGCAGCTTGAGGGCTAGCGGCCCTTGGAAGCAGTACTTC	CASSLRASGPWKQYF
TRBV18	TRBJ1-2	-	TGTGCCAGCTCACCAGCTCGGGTAGTAGGAAACTATGGCTACACCTTC	CASSPARVVGNYGYTF
TRBV6-5	TRBJ2-2	-	TGTGCCAGCAGTTACCAGGGAATGAACACCGGGGAGCTGTTTTTT	CASSYQGMNTGELFF
TRBV28	TRBJ1-5	-	TGTGCCAGCAGTTTAATCGCAGGAGGAGATCAGCCCCAGCATTTT	CASSLIAGGDQPQHF
TRBV12-5	TRBJ2-1	TRBD2	TGTGCTAGTGGTTTGGGCCTAGCGGGAGGTATATCCTACAATGAGCAGTTCTTC	CASGLGLAGGISYNEQFF
TRBV4-3	TRBJ1-2	-	TGCGCCAGCAGCAGCAACCTTTACAGCTACTATGGCTACACCTTC	CASSSNLYSYYGYTF
TRBV27	TRBJ1-2	-	TGTGCCAGCAGCAGCGACAGGACCTCTAACTATGGCTACACCTTC	CASSSDRTSNYGYTF
TRBV7-9	TRBJ2-5	TRBD1	TGTGCCAGCAGCGATGCTGACAGGGGCGGAGAGACCCAGTACTTC	CASSDADRGGETQYF
TRBV2	TRBJ2-2	TRBD2	TGTGCCAGCAGTGAATCGGGACTAGCGGGACGAATTACCGGGGAGCTGTTTTTT	CASSESGLAGRITGELFF
TRBV27	TRBJ2-3	-	TGTGCCACTCGATACGAGGGCCGGAAGTTGAGCACAGATACGCAGTATTTT	CATRYEGRKLSTDTQYF
TRBV19	TRBJ1-3	-	TGTGCCACCTTGGACAGATATTACTCTGGAAACACCATATATTTT	CATLDRYYSGNTIYF
TRBV7-9	TRBJ2-7	-	TGTGCCAGCAGTTACAGCGGTACCTACGAGCAGTACTTC	CASSYSGTYEQYF
TRBV7-8	TRBJ2-3	-	TGTGCCAGCGGGGATTGGGAGGATGTCGGAGATACGCAGTATTTT	CASGDWEDVGDTQYF
TRBV28	TRBJ2-3	TRBD2	TGTGCCAGCAGTTCCAGTACTAGCGGGAGAGATACGCAGTATTTT	CASSSSTSGRDTQYF
TRBV18	TRBJ1-3	-	TGTGCCAGCTCACCACCGACAGCTGGAAACACCATATATTTT	CASSPPTAGNTIYF
TRBV27	TRBJ2-2	-	TGTGCCAGCAGTGGGCGTAACACCGGGGAGCTGTTTTTT	CASSGRNTGELFF
TRBV27	TRBJ2-4	TRBD1	TGTGCCAGCAGTTATCAGGCCGGGACAGTGAGTCAAAACATTCAGTACTTC	CASSYQAGTVSQNIQYF
TRBV5-1	TRBJ1-3	-	TGCGCCAGCAGCCAAGCAGGGCAAGGAAACACCATATATTTT	CASSQAGQGNTIYF
TRBV4-3	TRBJ2-1	TRBD2	TGCGCCAGCAGCCAAGACCGCGGGAGTGGTAGGGATGAGCAGTTCTTC	CASSQDRGSGRDEQFF
TRBV6-5	TRBJ1-3	-	TGTGCCAGCAGCAACACAGTCTCTGGAAACACCATATATTTT	CASSNTVSGNTIYF
TRBV6-5	TRBJ1-6	TRBD1	TGTGCCAGCAGGGGACAGGGAGGATCACCCCTCCACTTT	CASRGQGGSPLHF
TRBV18	TRBJ2-3	-	TGTGCCAACTCACGTCTCGCAGATACGCAGTATTTT	CANSRLADTQYF
TRBV5-6	TRBJ1-4	TRBD1	TGTGCCAGCAGCTTGGCCCCCGGACAGGGTTTAGCTTATAATGAAAAACTGTTTTTT	CASSLAPGQGLAYNEKLFF
TRBV12-5	TRBJ2-7	-	TGTGCTAGTGGCCCGGACACCTCCTCCTACGAGCAGTACTTC	CASGPDTSSYEQYF
TRBV30	TRBJ1-6	TRBD1	TGTGCCTGGAGTCGGGGACAGGGGTTGTCACCCCTCCACTTT	CAWSRGQGLSPLHF